This T cell receptor beta chain was identified during a study of immune cell composition in non-small cell lung cancer. Libraries were prepared by immunoSEQ multiplex PCR; TCRdb keeps only in-frame clonotypes and omits some of them. The sample records thousands of clones, roughly 85% being singletons. Details on this clone: Its antigen is undetermined.

The study's findings and limits: Tumour TCR-beta clonality showed no significant link to smoking pack-years. Tumour-associated clones >0.5% occurred in around 35% of adenocarcinomas, roughly 80% of squamous. Shared sequences between tumour-reactive and dominant in vivo clones were not proven.

Sequences were obtained from lung tumor tissue. This clonotype originated in a human donor with non-small cell lung cancer.

CDR3 nucleotide sequence: TGCGCCAGCAGCTTTCGGGACAGGAACAATGAGCAGTTCTTC. It yields the protein CASSFRDRNNEQFF. V gene TRBV5-1 combines with J gene TRBJ2-1, with 8 nucleotides matching TRBD1. CDR1 and CDR2 (germline): SGHRS, YFSETQ. This CDR3 has 14 residues. With 2 bases clipped from V and 5 bases from J, the junction kept 3 bases outside the gene matches.